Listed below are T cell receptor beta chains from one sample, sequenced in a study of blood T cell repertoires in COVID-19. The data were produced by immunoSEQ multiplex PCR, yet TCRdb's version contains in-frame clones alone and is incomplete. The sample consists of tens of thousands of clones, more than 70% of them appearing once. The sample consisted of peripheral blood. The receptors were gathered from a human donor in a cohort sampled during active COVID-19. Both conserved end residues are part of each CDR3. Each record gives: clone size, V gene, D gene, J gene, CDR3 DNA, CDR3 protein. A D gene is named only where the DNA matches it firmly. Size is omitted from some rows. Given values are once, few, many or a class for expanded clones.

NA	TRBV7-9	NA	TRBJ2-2	TGTGCCAGCAGCCCCCGGGGTAGCGTTTACGCCGGGGAGCTGTTTTTT	CASSPRGSVYAGELFF
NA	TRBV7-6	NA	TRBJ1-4	TGTGCCAGCAGCATGACAGTCCTCGGGGAAAAACTGTTTTTT	CASSMTVLGEKLFF
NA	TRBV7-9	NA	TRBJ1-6	TGTGCCAGCAGCTTAGTACAAAGTAATTCACCCCTCCACTTT	CASSLVQSNSPLHF
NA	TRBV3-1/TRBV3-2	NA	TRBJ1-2	TGTGCCAGCAGCCAAGATCTCGGCGGGGCCCACGACTATGGCCACACCTTC	CASSQDLGGAHDYGHTF
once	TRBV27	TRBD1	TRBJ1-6	TGTGCCAGCCGGGGGACAGGGAATAATTCACCCCTCCACTTT	CASRGTGNNSPLHF
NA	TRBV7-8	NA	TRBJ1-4	TGTGCCAGCAGCTGGAGACAGAGTGCAACTAATGAAAAACTGTTTTTT	CASSWRQSATNEKLFF
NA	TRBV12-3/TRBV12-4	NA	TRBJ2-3	TGTGCCAGCAGTTTATGGGCAAGGGATACGCAGTATTTT	CASSLWARDTQYF
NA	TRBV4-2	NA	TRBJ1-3	TGTGCCAGCAGCCAAGATCTGGGCAGCTCTGGAAACACCATATATTTT	CASSQDLGSSGNTIYF
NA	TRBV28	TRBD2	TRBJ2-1	TGTGCCAGCAGACCCCCGGGACTAGCTGTAGGGGGCTCCTACAATGAGCAGTTCTTC	CASRPPGLAVGGSYNEQFF
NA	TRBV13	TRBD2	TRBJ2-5	TGTGCCAGCAGCCCGACTAGAGCGGGAGGGAGAGAGACCCAGTACTTC	CASSPTRAGGRETQYF
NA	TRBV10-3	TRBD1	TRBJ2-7	TGTGCCATCAAAAAAGACAGGGGGCCTAACGAGCAGTACTTC	CAIKKDRGPNEQYF
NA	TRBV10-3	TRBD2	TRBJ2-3	TGTGCCATCAGTGAGTTGGGGGAGGGCCGGACAGATACGCAGTATTTT	CAISELGEGRTDTQYF
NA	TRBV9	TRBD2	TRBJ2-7	TGTGCCAGCAGCGTAGGGGAGGGGACGGACTCCTACGAGCAGTACTTC	CASSVGEGTDSYEQYF
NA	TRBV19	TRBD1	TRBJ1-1	TGTGCCACCCGACAGGGCTTGAGGACTGAAGCTTTCTTT	CATRQGLRTEAFF
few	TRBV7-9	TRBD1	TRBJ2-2	TGTGCCAGCAGCTCTCCACAGGGGGCGGGCACCGGGGAGCTGTTTTTT	CASSSPQGAGTGELFF
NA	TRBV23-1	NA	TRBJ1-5	TGCGCCAGCAGTCAATCATGTATCTCGGGAGGCGACGATCAGCCCCAGCATTTT	CASSQSCISGGDDQPQHF
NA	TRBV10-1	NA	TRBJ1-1	TGCGCCAGCAGTGAGAACGGGCTCGGGAACGCTGAAGCTTTCTTT	CASSENGLGNAEAFF
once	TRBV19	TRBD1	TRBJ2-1	TGTGCCAGTAGTACGGGACAGAGCTCCTACAATGAGCAGTTCTTC	CASSTGQSSYNEQFF
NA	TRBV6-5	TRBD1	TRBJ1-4	TGTGCCAGCAGGAGCCCGGGACAGGGATCGGAAAAACTGTTTTTT	CASRSPGQGSEKLFF
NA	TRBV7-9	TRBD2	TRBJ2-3	TGTGCCAGCAGCCCGGCGACTAGCGGGGGTACGCAGTATTTT	CASSPATSGGTQYF
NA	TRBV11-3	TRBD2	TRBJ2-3	TGTGCCAGCAGCTTTCGGACTAGCGGGGTCTCCACAGATACGCAGTATTTT	CASSFRTSGVSTDTQYF
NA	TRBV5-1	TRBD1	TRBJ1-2	TGCGCCAGCAGCTTGAATGCAGGGGGCGGTGGCTACACCTTC	CASSLNAGGGGYTF
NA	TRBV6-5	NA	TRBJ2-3	TGTGCCAGCAGCCAGGACTACACAGATACGCAGTATTTT	CASSQDYTDTQYF
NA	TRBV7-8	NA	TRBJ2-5	TGTGCCAGCAGCTTGGGAGGGGGGTTGGAGACCCAGTACTTC	CASSLGGGLETQYF
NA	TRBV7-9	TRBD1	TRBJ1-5	TGTGCCAGCAGCACCGGGACAGGGGGCGCGTTAGTCCAGCCCCAGCATTTT	CASSTGTGGALVQPQHF
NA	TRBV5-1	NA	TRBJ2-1	TGCGCCAGCAGCTTGACCTTCGGGACACCGTACAATGAGCAGTTCTTC	CASSLTFGTPYNEQFF